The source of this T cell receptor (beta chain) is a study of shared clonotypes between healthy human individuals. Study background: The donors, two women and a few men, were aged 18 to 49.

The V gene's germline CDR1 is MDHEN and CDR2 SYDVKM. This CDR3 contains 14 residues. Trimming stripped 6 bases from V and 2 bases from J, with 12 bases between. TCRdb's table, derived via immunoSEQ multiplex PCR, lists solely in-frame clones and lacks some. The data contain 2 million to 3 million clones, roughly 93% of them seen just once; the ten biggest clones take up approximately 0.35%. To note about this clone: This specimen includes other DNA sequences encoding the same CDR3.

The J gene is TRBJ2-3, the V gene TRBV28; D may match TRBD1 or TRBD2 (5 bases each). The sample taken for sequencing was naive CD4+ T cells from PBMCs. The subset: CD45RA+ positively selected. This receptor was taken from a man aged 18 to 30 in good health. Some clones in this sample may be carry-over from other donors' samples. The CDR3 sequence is CASSTGGPTDTQYF. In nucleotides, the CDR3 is TGTGCCAGCAGCACTGGGGGACCCACAGATACGCAGTATTTT.